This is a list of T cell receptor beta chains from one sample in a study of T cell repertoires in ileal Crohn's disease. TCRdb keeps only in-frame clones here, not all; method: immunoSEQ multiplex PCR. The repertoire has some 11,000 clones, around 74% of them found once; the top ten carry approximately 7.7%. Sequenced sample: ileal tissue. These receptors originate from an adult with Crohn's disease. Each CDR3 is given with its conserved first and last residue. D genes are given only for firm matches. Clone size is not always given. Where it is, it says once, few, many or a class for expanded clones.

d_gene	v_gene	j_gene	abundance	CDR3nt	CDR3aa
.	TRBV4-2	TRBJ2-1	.	TGTGCCAGCAGCCAAGTGAGGACTGGGATAGGAGGTGAGCAGTTCTTC	CASSQVRTGIGGEQFF
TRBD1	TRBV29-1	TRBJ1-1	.	TGCAGCGTTAAGGGACAGGGGGCATACACTGAAGCTTTCTTT	CSVKGQGAYTEAFF
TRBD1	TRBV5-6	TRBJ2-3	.	TGTGCCAGCAGCTTGGAGACAGGGGTTCCTAGCACAGATACGCAGTATTTT	CASSLETGVPSTDTQYF
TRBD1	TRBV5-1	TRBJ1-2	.	TGCGCCAGCAGCGAACTGCCCCCGGGACAGAAAGACGGCTACACCTTC	CASSELPPGQKDGYTF
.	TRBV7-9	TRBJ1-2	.	TGTGCCAGCAGCCCGCCCTCATGGAGCTCAGGGGACTATGGCTACACCTTC	CASSPPSWSSGDYGYTF
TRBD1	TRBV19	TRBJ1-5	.	TGTGCCACTAACAGGGGGCGCGATCAGCCCCAGCATTTT	CATNRGRDQPQHF
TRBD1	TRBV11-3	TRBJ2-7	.	TGTGCCAGCAGCTTAGGGGGACAGCTCTACGAGCAGTACTTC	CASSLGGQLYEQYF
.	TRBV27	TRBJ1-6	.	TGTGCCAGCAACCGACTCCCCTTGGATAATTCACCCCTCCACTTT	CASNRLPLDNSPLHF
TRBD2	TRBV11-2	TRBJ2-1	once	TGTGCCAGCAGCTCCCTACCCTCCCTAGCGGGATACAATGAGCAGTTCTTC	CASSSLPSLAGYNEQFF
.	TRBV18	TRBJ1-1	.	TGTGCCAGCTCACCCGTCGGGGGAGACACTGAAGCTTTCTTT	CASSPVGGDTEAFF
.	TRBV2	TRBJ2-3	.	TGTGCCAGGGAGGAGGACAGAGGGATTAGGGCAGATACGCAGTATTTT	CAREEDRGIRADTQYF
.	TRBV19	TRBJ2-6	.	TGTGCCAGTAGTATTGGCGGGGTTGGGGCCAACGTCCTGACTTTC	CASSIGGVGANVLTF
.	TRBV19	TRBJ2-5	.	TGTGCCAGTAGTCCCTTTGGGCGGGGCATGGGGGAGACCCAGTACTTC	CASSPFGRGMGETQYF
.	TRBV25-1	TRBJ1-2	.	TGTGCCAGCAGTCAACACAGGGCCGACTATGGCTACACCTTC	CASSQHRADYGYTF
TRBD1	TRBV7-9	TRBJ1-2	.	TGTGCCAGCAGCTTGGGATTAACAGGGGGCGACGGCTACACCTTC	CASSLGLTGGDGYTF
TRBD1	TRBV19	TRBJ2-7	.	TGTGCCAGTAGTATTCGCCGGACAGGGGGCATCTACGAGCAGTACTTC	CASSIRRTGGIYEQYF
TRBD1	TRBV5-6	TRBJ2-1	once	TGTGCCAGCAGCCTCGACAGGGTCAATGAGCAGTTCTTC	CASSLDRVNEQFF
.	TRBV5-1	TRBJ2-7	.	TGCGCCAGCAGCCTCGAGAATAACGGCGAGCAGTACTTC	CASSLENNGEQYF
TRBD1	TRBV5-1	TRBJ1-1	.	TGCGCCAGCAGCTTAGTGGGACAGAATGAAGCTTTCTTT	CASSLVGQNEAFF
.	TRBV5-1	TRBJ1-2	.	TGCGCCAGCAGCCTCGAAAGGGGGTATGGCTACACCTTC	CASSLERGYGYTF
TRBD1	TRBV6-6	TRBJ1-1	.	TGTGCCAGCAGCCGACAGGGCGATCATCAACAAGAAGCTTTCTTT	CASSRQGDHQQEAFF
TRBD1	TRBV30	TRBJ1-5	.	TGTGCCTGGAGTGCCGGGACAGGCAATCAGCCCCAGCATTTT	CAWSAGTGNQPQHF
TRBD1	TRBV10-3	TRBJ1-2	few	TGTGCCACCGAGGGACAGAACTATGGCTACACCTTC	CATEGQNYGYTF
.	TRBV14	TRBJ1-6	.	TGTGCCAGCAGCCTCCGGGAATATAATTCACCCCTCCACTTT	CASSLREYNSPLHF
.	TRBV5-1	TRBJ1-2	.	TGCGCCAGCAGCTATGGGGGGGCAGGGCTCCTCGCTGGCTACACCTTC	CASSYGGAGLLAGYTF
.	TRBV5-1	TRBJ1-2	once	TGCGCCAGCAGCTCCGTCCAGGGGAACTATGGCTACACCTTC	CASSSVQGNYGYTF
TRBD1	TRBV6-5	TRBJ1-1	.	TGTGCCAGCAGATTAAAGGGGGCAGAAGGCCAAGCTTTCTTT	CASRLKGAEGQAFF
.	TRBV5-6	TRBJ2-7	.	TGTGCCAGCAGCTTATGGGCCAGGGCATACTCCTACGAGCAGTACTTC	CASSLWARAYSYEQYF
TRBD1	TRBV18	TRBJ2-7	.	TGTGCCAGCTCAGGGACAGGGGGCCAGTACGAGCAGTACTTC	CASSGTGGQYEQYF
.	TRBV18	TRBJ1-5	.	TGTGCCAGCTCACCACCGGGCAGCCTCAATCAGCCCCAGCATTTT	CASSPPGSLNQPQHF
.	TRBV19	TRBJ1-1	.	TGTGCCAGTAGAAACGGGGTATCGGACACTGAAGCTTTCTTT	CASRNGVSDTEAFF
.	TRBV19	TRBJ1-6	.	TGTGCCAGTAGTGCGGCTCGAAGGGGCAATTCACCCCTCCACTTT	CASSAARRGNSPLHF
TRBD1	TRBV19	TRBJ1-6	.	TGTGCCAGTAGTCCCCAGGGACAGGGCACACCCCTCCACTTT	CASSPQGQGTPLHF
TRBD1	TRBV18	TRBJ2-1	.	TGTGCCAGCTCTCGGAATCAGGACAGGGGGAATGAGCAGTTCTTC	CASSRNQDRGNEQFF
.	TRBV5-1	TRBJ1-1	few	TGCGCCAGCAGGTCCGGGGGGGGCTCTTCGGGAAACACTGAAGCTTTCTTT	CASRSGGGSSGNTEAFF
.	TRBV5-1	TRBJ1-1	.	TGCGCCAGCAGCTTGGCAGTCGCAGGAGGTACTGAAGCTTTCTTT	CASSLAVAGGTEAFF
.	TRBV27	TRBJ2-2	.	TGTGCCAGCAGCAATATTCTTAGCACTTTCGCCGGGGAGCTGTTTTTT	CASSNILSTFAGELFF
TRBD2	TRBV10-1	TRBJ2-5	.	TGCGCCAGCAGTGATGCGGGGGGCCTCCGGGAGCAGTACTTC	CASSDAGGLREQYF
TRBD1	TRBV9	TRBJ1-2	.	TGTGCCAGCAGCGCACAACTTGACAGGGATAATGGCTACACCTTC	CASSAQLDRDNGYTF
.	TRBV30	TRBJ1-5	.	TGTGCCTGGAGTGTGACAGTTCATCAGCCCCAGCATTTT	CAWSVTVHQPQHF
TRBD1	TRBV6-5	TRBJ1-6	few	TGTGCCAGCAGCTCGGGACAGTCAGGGTCACCCCTCCACTTT	CASSSGQSGSPLHF
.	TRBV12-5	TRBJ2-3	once	TGTGCTAGTGGTTCGGCGGGCCCCCCGGCGGCAGATACGCAGTATTTT	CASGSAGPPAADTQYF
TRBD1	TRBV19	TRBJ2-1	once	TGTGCCAGTAGTACCGACAGGGGTAATGAGCAGTTCTTC	CASSTDRGNEQFF
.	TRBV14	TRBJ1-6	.	TGTGCCAGTTCAAACATACCCAATTCACCCCTCCACTTT	CASSNIPNSPLHF
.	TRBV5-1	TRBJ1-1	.	TGCGCCAGCAGCTTGGACCGGGGTGTCAACACTGAAGCTTTCTTT	CASSLDRGVNTEAFF
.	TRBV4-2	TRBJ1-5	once	TGTGCCAGCAGCCCCTATCAGGGTACAAGCAATCAGCCCCAGCATTTT	CASSPYQGTSNQPQHF
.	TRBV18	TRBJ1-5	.	TGTGCCAGCTCACTTTCAGGGGGCAATCAGCCCCAGCATTTT	CASSLSGGNQPQHF
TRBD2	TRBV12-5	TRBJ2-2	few	TGTGCTAGTGGTTTGGCTAGCGGGTACACCGGGGAGCTGTTTTTT	CASGLASGYTGELFF
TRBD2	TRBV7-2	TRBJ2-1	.	TGTGCCAGCAGCCCCCTCGGGGAGGGCACACTTGAGCAGTTCTTC	CASSPLGEGTLEQFF
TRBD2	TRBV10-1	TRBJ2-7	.	TGCGCCAGCAGTCCTCTTGGGACTAGCATCGACGAGCAGTACTTC	CASSPLGTSIDEQYF
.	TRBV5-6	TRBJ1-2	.	TGTGCCAGCAGCTTAGGACAGCTACCTTATGGCTACACCTTC	CASSLGQLPYGYTF
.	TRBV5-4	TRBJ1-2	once	TGTGCCAGCAGCGGACGGAGGGGCGATGGCTACACCTTC	CASSGRRGDGYTF
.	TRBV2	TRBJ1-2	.	TGTGCCAGCAGGGACCCCGGCGGGTCAGACTACTATGGCTACACCTTC	CASRDPGGSDYYGYTF
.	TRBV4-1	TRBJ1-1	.	TGCGCCAGCAGTCGCTCGCAGATAACGAACACTGAAGCTTTCTTT	CASSRSQITNTEAFF
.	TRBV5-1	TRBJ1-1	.	TGCGCCAGCAGCTTGGAGGCTCGCGAGGGCACTGAAGCTTTCTTT	CASSLEAREGTEAFF